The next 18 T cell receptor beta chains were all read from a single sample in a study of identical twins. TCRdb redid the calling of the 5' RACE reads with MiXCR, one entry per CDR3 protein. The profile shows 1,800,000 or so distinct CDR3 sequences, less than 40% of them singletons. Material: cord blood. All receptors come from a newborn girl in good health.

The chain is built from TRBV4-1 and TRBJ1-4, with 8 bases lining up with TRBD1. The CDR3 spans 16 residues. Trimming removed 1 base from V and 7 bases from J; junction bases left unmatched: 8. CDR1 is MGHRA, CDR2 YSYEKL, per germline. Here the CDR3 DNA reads TGCGCCAGCAGCCAAGGACGGGGGACAGGCCCTGAAAAACTGTTTTTT. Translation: CASSQGRGTGPEKLFF.

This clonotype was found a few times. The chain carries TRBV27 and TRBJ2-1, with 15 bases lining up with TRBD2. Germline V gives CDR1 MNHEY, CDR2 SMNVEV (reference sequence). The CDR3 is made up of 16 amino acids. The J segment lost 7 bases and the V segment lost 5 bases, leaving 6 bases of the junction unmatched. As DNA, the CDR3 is TGTGCCAGCAGTAGACGGACTAGCGGGGGGGTTAATGAGCAGTTCTTC. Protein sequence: CASSRRTSGGVNEQFF.

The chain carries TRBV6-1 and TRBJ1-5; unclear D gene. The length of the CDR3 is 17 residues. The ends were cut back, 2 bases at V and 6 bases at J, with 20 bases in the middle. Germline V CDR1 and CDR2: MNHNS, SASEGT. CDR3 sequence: CASSELVGSALIQPQHF. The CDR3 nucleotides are TGTGCCAGCAGTGAATTAGTTGGCAGCGCCTTAATTCAGCCCCAGCATTTT.

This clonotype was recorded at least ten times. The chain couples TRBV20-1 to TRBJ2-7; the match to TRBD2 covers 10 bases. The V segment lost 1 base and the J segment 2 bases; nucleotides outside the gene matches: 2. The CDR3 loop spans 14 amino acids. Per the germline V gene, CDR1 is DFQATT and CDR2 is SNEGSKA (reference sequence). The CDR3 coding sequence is TGCAGTGCTAGAGTAGCGGGGGGTACCTACGAGCAGTACTTC. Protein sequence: CSARVAGGTYEQYF.

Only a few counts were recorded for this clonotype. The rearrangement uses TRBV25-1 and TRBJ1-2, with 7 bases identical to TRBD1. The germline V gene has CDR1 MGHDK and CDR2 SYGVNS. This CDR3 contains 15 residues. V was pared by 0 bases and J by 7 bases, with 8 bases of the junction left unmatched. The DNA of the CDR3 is TGTGCCAGCAGTGAATATAACAGGGGATCACTTGGCTACACCTTC. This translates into CASSEYNRGSLGYTF.

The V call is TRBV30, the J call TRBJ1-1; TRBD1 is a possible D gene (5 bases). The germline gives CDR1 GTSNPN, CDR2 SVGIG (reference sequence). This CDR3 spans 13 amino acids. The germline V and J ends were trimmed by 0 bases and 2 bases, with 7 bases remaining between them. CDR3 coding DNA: TGTGCCTGGAGTGTCCGGACAAACACTGAAGCTTTCTTT. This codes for CAWSVRTNTEAFF.

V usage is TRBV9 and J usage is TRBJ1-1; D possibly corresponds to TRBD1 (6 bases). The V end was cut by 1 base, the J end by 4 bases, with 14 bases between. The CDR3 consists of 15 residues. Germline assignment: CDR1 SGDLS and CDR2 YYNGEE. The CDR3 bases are TGTGCCAGCAGCGTACCCCCAGGGGTGGGCACTGAAGCTTTCTTT. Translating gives CASSVPPGVGTEAFF.

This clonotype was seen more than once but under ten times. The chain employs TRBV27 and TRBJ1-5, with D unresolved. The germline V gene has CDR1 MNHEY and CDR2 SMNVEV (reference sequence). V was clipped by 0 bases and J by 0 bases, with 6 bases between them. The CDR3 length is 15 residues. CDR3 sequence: CASSLSAVSNQPQHF. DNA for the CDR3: TGTGCCAGCAGTTTATCGGCAGTTAGCAATCAGCCCCAGCATTTT.

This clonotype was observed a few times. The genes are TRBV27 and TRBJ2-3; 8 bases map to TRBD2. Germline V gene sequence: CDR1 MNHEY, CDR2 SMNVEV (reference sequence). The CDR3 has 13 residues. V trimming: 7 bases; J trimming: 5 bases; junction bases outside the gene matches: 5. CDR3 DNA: TGTGCCAGCAAGTGGCTAGCGGGAGATACGCAGTATTTT. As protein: CASKWLAGDTQYF.

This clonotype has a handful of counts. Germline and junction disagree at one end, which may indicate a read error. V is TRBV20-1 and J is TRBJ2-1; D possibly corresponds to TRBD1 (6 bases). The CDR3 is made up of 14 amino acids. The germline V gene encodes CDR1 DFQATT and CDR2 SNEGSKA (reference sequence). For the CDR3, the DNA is TGCAGTGCCGGAGCAGGGGCCCGCTACATTGAGCAGTTCTTC. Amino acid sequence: CSAGAGARYIEQFF.

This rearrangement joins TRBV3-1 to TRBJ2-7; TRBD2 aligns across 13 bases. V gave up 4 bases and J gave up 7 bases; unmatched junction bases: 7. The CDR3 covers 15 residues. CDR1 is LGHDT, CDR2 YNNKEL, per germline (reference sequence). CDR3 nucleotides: TGTGCCAGCAGCCGGACTAGCGGGGGATACAATGAGCAGTACTTC. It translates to CASSRTSGGYNEQYF.

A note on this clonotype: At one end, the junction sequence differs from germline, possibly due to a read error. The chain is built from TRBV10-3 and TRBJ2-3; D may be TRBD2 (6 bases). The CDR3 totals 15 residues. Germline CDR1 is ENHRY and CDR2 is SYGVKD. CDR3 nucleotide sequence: TGTGCCGTCAGTGTTGGAGGGATTAGGGCAGATACGCAGTATTTT. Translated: CAVSVGGIRADTQYF.

The CDR3 loop reads CASSRSGGQYF. The CDR3 DNA reads as TGTGCCAGCAGCCGCAGCGGGGGGCAGTACTTC. The rearrangement joins TRBV7-2 to TRBJ2-5; 9 bases are shared with TRBD2. This CDR3 is 11 amino acids long. Germline V gene data show CDR1 as SGHTA and CDR2 as FQGNSA. Trimming removed 5 bases from V and 11 bases from J; junction bases left unmatched: 3.

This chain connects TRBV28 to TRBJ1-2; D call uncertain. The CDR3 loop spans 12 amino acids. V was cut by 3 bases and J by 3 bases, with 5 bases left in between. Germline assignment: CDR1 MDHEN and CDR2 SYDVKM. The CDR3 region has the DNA TGTGCCAGCAGTTTCGGTTACTATGGCTACACCTTC. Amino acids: CASSFGYYGYTF.

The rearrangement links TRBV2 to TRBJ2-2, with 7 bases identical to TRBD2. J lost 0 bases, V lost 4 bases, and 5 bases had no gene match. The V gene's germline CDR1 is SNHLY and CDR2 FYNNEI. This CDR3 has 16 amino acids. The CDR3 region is CASSVGGVANTGELFF. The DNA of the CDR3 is TGTGCCAGCAGTGTGGGGGGGGTAGCGAACACCGGGGAGCTGTTTTTT.

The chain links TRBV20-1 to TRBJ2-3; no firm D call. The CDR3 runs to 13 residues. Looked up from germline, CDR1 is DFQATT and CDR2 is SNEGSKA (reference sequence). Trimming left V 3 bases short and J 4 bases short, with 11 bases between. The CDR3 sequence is CSASPVPPDTQYF. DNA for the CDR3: TGCAGTGCTAGCCCCGTACCCCCAGATACGCAGTATTTT.

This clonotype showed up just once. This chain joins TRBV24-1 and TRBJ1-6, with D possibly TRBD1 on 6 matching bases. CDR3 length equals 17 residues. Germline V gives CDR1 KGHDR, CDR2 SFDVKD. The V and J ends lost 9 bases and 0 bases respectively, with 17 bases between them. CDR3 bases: TGTGCCACCTCTCCGGGACAAAAAAACTCCTATAATTCACCCCTCCACTTT. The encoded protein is CATSPGQKNSYNSPLHF.

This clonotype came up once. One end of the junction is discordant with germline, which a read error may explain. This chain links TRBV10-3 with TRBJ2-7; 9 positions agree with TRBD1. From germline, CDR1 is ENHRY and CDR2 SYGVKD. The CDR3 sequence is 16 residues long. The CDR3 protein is CAINEAKTGGYNEQYF. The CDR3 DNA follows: TGTGCCATCAATGAGGCCAAGACAGGGGGATACAATGAGCAGTACTTC.